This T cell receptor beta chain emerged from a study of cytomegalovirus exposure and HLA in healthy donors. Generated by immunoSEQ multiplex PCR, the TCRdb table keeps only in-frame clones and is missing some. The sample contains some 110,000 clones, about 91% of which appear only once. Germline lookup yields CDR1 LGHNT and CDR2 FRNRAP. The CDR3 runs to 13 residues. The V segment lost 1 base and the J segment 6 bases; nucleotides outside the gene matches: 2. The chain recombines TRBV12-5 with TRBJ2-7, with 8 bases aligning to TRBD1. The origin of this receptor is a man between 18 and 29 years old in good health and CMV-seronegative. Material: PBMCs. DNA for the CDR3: TGTGCTAGTGGTTTGGCGGGGACAGGCGAGCAGTACTTC. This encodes CASGLAGTGEQYF.